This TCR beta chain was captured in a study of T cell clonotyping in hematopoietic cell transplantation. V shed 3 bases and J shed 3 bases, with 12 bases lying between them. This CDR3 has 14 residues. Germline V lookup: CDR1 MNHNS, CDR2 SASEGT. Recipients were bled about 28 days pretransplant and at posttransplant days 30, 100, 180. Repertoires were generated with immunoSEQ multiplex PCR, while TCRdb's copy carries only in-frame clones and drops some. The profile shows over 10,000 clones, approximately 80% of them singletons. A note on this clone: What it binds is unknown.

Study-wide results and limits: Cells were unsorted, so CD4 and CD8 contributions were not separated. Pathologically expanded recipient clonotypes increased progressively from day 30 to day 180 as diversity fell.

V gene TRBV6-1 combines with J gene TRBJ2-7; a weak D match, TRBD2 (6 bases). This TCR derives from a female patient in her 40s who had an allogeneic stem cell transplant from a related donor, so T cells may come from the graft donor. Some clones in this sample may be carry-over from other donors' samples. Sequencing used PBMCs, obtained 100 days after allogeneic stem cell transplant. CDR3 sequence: CASSDGGNLYEQYF. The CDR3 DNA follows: TGTGCCAGCAGTGACGGCGGGAACCTCTACGAGCAGTACTTC.